This entry features one T cell receptor beta chain sequence. The assay was immunoSEQ multiplex PCR, and TCRdb's table has in-frame clones only and misses some. The sample has around 22,000 clones; roughly 92% are singletons. Trimming took 5 bases from V and 0 from J, leaving 8 bases between them. This CDR3 contains 13 residues. Per germline, CDR1 ENHRY and CDR2 SYGVKD. This sample is part of a study of T cell changes during pregnancy in multiple sclerosis. V gene TRBV10-3 combines with J gene TRBJ2-7; D remains ambiguous. The sequence was collected from a female donor in good health, enrolled as a control in a pregnancy study. The material sequenced was CD4+ T cells from peripheral blood mononuclear cells, taken after pregnancy. The CDR3 loop reads CAISIDSSYEQYF. In DNA, the CDR3 is TGTGCCATCAGTATTGACTCCTCCTACGAGCAGTACTTC.